A selection of T cell receptor beta chains follows, all from one sample in a study of response to subunit inactivated influenza vaccine. A single record per CDR3 protein comes from TCRdb applying MiXCR to the RT-PCR reads. The data show hundreds of thousands of distinct CDR3 sequences, roughly 12% seen once. Specimen: PBMCs from blood, collected on the day of vaccination. These TCRs come from a man in his fifties or sixties who received an inactivated influenza vaccine. CDR3s include the opening cysteine and the closing phenylalanine or tryptophan. Fields, in order: D gene, clone size, J gene, V gene, CDR3 protein, CDR3 DNA. A D gene is named only where the DNA matches it firmly. Clone size is not always given. Where it is, it says once, few, many or a class for expanded clones.

d_gene: TRBD1
abundance: NA
j_gene: TRBJ2-7
v_gene: TRBV7-8
CDR3aa: CASSSPGQGREQYF
CDR3nt: TGTGCCAGCAGCTCTCCGGGACAGGGAAGGGAGCAGTACTTC

d_gene: NA
abundance: few
j_gene: TRBJ2-3
v_gene: TRBV12-3/TRBV12-4
CDR3aa: CASTPQTLTQYF
CDR3nt: TGTGCCAGCACCCCTCAGACCCTTACGCAGTATTTT

d_gene: NA
abundance: NA
j_gene: TRBJ2-7
v_gene: TRBV5-1
CDR3aa: CASYGTTYEQYF
CDR3nt: TGCGCCAGCTATGGTACCACCTACGAGCAGTACTTC

d_gene: NA
abundance: few
j_gene: TRBJ2-6
v_gene: TRBV18
CDR3aa: CASSFPGSSGANVLTF
CDR3nt: TGTGCCAGCTCATTTCCGGGGAGCTCTGGGGCCAACGTCCTGACTTTC

d_gene: TRBD1
abundance: NA
j_gene: TRBJ2-5
v_gene: TRBV7-8
CDR3aa: CASSRTGARETQYF
CDR3nt: TGTGCCAGCAGCCGGACAGGGGCGAGAGAGACCCAGTACTTC

d_gene: TRBD2
abundance: many
j_gene: TRBJ2-7
v_gene: TRBV7-2
CDR3aa: CASSLASGGGLSYEQYF
CDR3nt: TGTGCCAGCAGCTTAGCCTCGGGCGGGGGACTTTCCTACGAGCAGTACTTC

d_gene: TRBD1
abundance: NA
j_gene: TRBJ2-7
v_gene: TRBV7-9
CDR3aa: CASSLSQGRHEQYF
CDR3nt: TGTGCCAGCAGCTTATCACAGGGGCGACACGAGCAGTACTTC

d_gene: NA
abundance: many
j_gene: TRBJ2-7
v_gene: TRBV5-1
CDR3aa: CASSPLVVDEQYF
CDR3nt: TGCGCCAGCAGCCCATTGGTGGTGGACGAGCAGTACTTC

d_gene: NA
abundance: many
j_gene: TRBJ1-2
v_gene: TRBV19
CDR3aa: CASSRQGPYGYTF
CDR3nt: TGTGCCAGTAGTCGTCAGGGGCCCTATGGCTACACCTTC

d_gene: TRBD2
abundance: NA
j_gene: TRBJ2-5
v_gene: TRBV7-2
CDR3aa: CASSLRLAGGSWETQYF
CDR3nt: TGTGCCAGCAGCTTACGGCTAGCGGGGGGGAGTTGGGAGACCCAGTACTTC

d_gene: NA
abundance: many
j_gene: TRBJ2-7
v_gene: TRBV5-1
CDR3aa: CASSAGPSQAYEQYF
CDR3nt: TGCGCCAGCAGCGCAGGACCTTCGCAGGCCTACGAGCAGTACTTC

d_gene: NA
abundance: NA
j_gene: TRBJ2-5
v_gene: TRBV11-2
CDR3aa: CASSLVNRVQETQYF
CDR3nt: TGTGCCAGCAGCTTAGTCAACAGGGTACAAGAGACCCAGTACTTC

d_gene: NA
abundance: NA
j_gene: TRBJ1-2
v_gene: TRBV4-1
CDR3aa: CASSIRATGKGGYTF
CDR3nt: TGCGCCAGCAGCATCCGAGCCACAGGGAAAGGTGGCTACACCTTC

d_gene: TRBD2
abundance: few
j_gene: TRBJ2-1
v_gene: TRBV30
CDR3aa: CAWSVRRGAESQFF
CDR3nt: TGTGCCTGGAGTGTGCGGCGGGGGGCGGAGTCTCAGTTCTTC

d_gene: TRBD1
abundance: few
j_gene: TRBJ2-7
v_gene: TRBV19
CDR3aa: CASSTRTGRSYEQYF
CDR3nt: TGTGCCAGTAGTACCCGGACAGGCCGATCCTACGAGCAGTACTTC

d_gene: NA
abundance: few
j_gene: TRBJ2-5
v_gene: TRBV20-1
CDR3aa: CSARVYSSDTSETQYF
CDR3nt: TGCAGTGCTAGGGTCTACTCCTCGGACACTTCAGAGACCCAGTACTTC